The rows below give T cell receptor beta chains drawn from one sample of a study of CD8+CD57+ T cells in acquired aplastic anemia. A single record per CDR3 protein comes from TCRdb applying MiXCR to the reads. The table lists 200,000 or so distinct CDR3 sequences, 40% to 60% of them singletons. The sample was sorted CD4+, CD8+, or CD8+CD57+ T cells (not recorded which) from PBMCs. These receptors were taken from a human donor with aplastic anemia. Both conserved end residues are part of each CDR3. The order of the fields is D gene, clone size, J gene, V gene, CDR3 DNA, CDR3 protein. A D gene is named only where the DNA matches it firmly. Some rows mark clone size as missing; the rest say once, few, many or name a class of expanded clone.

-	many	TRBJ1-1	TRBV7-3	TGTGCCAGCAGCTTAAACCCGGGGGACACTGAAGCTTTCTTT	CASSLNPGDTEAFF
-	many	TRBJ2-5	TRBV11-2	TGTGCCAGCAGCTTAGATCGGGTTCAAGAGACCCAGTACTTC	CASSLDRVQETQYF
-	many	TRBJ1-5	TRBV19	TGTGCCAGTAGCCCTCAACGGGGTGTCAGTCAGCCCCAGCATTTT	CASSPQRGVSQPQHF
-	many	TRBJ2-5	TRBV12-3/TRBV12-4	TGTGCCAGCAGTTTAGGGCGACGCGGGATGGAGACCCAGTACTTC	CASSLGRRGMETQYF
TRBD1	-	TRBJ1-2	TRBV7-8	TGTGCCAGCAGCTCCCCGGGACAGTCGCTTAACTATGGCTACACCTTC	CASSSPGQSLNYGYTF
TRBD1	-	TRBJ2-7	TRBV20-1	TGCAGTGCTAGAGACCTAGGACAGGGGGAGTACTTC	CSARDLGQGEYF
TRBD1	-	TRBJ1-2	TRBV9	TGTGCCAGCAGTTACTCAACACACGGGACAGGGACGCACTATGGCTACACCTTC	CASSYSTHGTGTHYGYTF
-	-	TRBJ1-2	TRBV24-1	TGTGCCACCCTTCCTGCAAACTATGGCTACACCTTC	CATLPANYGYTF
TRBD2	few	TRBJ2-1	TRBV19	TGTGCCAGTAGTGCAAGGGCTAGCGGGGCCTACAATGAGCAGTTCTTC	CASSARASGAYNEQFF
-	-	TRBJ2-7	TRBV19	TGTGCCAGTAGTCAACAGGGGGGGGCAGGGGGCACCTACGAGCAGCACTTC	CASSQQGGAGGTYEQHF
-	many	TRBJ1-6	TRBV2	TGTGCCAGTTGGCCGGGGCCTAATAATTCACCCCTCCACTTT	CASWPGPNNSPLHF
TRBD1	-	TRBJ2-7	TRBV10-2	TGCGCCAGTGGGACCGGGACAGGAGCCTACGAGCAGTACTTC	CASGTGTGAYEQYF
TRBD2	many	TRBJ2-3	TRBV7-2	TGTGCCAGCAGCACTTCTAGCGGGGGGGCCGGCACAGATACGCAGTATTTT	CASSTSSGGAGTDTQYF
TRBD1	many	TRBJ1-2	TRBV2	TGTGCCAGCAGTCAAGACAGGGTCAGAGGCTACACCTTC	CASSQDRVRGYTF
-	-	TRBJ1-1	TRBV19	TGTGCCAGTAGTATTGTGGACAAGACAAATGAAGCTTTCTTT	CASSIVDKTNEAFF
-	many	TRBJ1-6	TRBV7-6	TGTGCCAGCAGCCCCAGGACAGTTGATTCACCCCTCCACTTT	CASSPRTVDSPLHF
TRBD1	-	TRBJ1-1	TRBV20-1	TGCAGTGCTAGCGGGACAGGGGAGGTGACTGAAGCTTTCTTT	CSASGTGEVTEAFF
-	-	TRBJ1-6	TRBV7-7	TGTGCCAGCAGCCCGCGGGAGTCCAATAATTCACCCCTCCACTTT	CASSPRESNNSPLHF
-	-	TRBJ1-6	TRBV7-9	TGTGCCAGCAGCGAGACTAATTCACCCCTCCACTTT	CASSETNSPLHF
TRBD1	-	TRBJ2-7	TRBV5-1	TGCGCCAGCAGCCAGTACGGGACAGACCGATACGAGCAGTACTTC	CASSQYGTDRYEQYF
-	many	TRBJ1-5	TRBV2	TGTGCCAGCTCGGCGGGGGAACGTCAGCCCCAGCATTTT	CASSAGERQPQHF
-	once	TRBJ1-1	TRBV29-1	TGCAGCGTTCATAAGGGAGCGAACACTGAAGCTTTCTTT	CSVHKGANTEAFF
TRBD1	-	TRBJ1-2	TRBV20-1	TGCAGTGTTCTCAGGACAGGAGAAGACTATGGCTACACCTTC	CSVLRTGEDYGYTF
-	-	TRBJ1-2	TRBV29-1	TGCAGCGTTGAAGATCGGGGATCTACAGCTAACTATGGCTACACCTTC	CSVEDRGSTANYGYTF
-	-	TRBJ2-1	TRBV20-1	TGCAGTGCCCTCTCCAGGGGATACAATGAGCAGTTCTTC	CSALSRGYNEQFF
-	many	TRBJ1-4	TRBV7-2	TGTGCCAGCAGCCTACGACCGGGAAGGGGGGCTGGTGAAAAACTGTTTTTT	CASSLRPGRGAGEKLFF
TRBD1	-	TRBJ1-3	TRBV10-3	TGTGCCATCAGGGACAGGCTGGGAAACACCATATATTTT	CAIRDRLGNTIYF
-	-	TRBJ2-7	TRBV7-3	TGTGCCAGCAGCTCTGAGGTGGGAAGCTCCTACGAGCAGTACTTC	CASSSEVGSSYEQYF
-	few	TRBJ1-5	TRBV15	TGTGCCACCAGCAGAGATCGGGCCAGCAATCAGCCCCAGCATTTT	CATSRDRASNQPQHF
-	many	TRBJ2-7	TRBV5-1	TGCGCCAGCAGCTTGGACAGATCCTACGAGCAGTACTTC	CASSLDRSYEQYF
-	many	TRBJ2-2	TRBV7-9	TGTGCCAGCAGCCTAAACCAGTACACCGGGGAGCTGTTTTTT	CASSLNQYTGELFF
TRBD1	-	TRBJ2-7	TRBV19	TGTGCCAGTAGTATAGGCGAACCTCGACAGGGGGGGGAAGAGCAGTACTTC	CASSIGEPRQGGEEQYF
TRBD1	few	TRBJ1-1	TRBV19	TGTGCCAGTAGTGGCGGACAGGTTGAAGCTTTCTTT	CASSGGQVEAFF
-	-	TRBJ1-1	TRBV10-2	TGCGCCAGCAGTCCCACAAACACTGAAGCTTTCTTT	CASSPTNTEAFF
TRBD1	many	TRBJ2-3	TRBV6-5	TGTGCCAGCAACTCCCGAGGGGACAGGGGCACAGATACGCAGTATTTT	CASNSRGDRGTDTQYF